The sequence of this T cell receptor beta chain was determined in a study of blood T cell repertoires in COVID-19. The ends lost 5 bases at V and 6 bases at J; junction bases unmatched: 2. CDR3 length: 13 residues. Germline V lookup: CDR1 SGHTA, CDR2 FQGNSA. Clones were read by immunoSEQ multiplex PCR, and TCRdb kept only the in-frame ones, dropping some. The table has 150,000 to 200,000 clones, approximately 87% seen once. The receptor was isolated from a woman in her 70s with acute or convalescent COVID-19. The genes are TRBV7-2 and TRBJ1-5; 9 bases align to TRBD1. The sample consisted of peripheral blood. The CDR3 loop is CASSQTGGQPQHF. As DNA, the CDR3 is TGTGCCAGCAGCCAGACAGGGGGTCAGCCCCAGCATTTT.